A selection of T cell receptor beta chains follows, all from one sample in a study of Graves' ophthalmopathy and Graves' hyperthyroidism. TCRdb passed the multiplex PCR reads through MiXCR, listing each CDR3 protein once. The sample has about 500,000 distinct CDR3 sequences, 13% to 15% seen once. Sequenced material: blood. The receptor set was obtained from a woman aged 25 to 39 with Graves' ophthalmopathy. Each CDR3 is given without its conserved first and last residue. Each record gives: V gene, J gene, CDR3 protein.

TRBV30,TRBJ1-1,AWSVVTEAF
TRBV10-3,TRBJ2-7,AISDGGSGASSYEQY
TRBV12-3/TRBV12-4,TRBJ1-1,ASSLGGMSSF
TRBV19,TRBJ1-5,ASSIVTNQPQH
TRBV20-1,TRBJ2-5,SAPSLALSETQY
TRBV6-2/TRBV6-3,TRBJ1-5,ASSYSTGGQPQH
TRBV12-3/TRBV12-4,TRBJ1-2,ASRTGGGGIYGYT
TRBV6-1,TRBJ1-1,ASTQGVTGMNTEAF
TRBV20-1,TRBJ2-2,SASRGTANTGELF
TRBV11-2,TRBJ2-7,ASSLDSWSSYEQY
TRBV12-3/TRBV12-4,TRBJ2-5,ASSPTRLAGKETQY
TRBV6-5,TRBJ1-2,ASSSAQPYGYT
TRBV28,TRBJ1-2,ASSLIDRNYGYT
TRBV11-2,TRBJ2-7,ASSSDTGEGY
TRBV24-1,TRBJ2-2,ATSDVSGGELF
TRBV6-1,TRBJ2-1,ASRGGGLKANEQF
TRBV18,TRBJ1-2,ASSLSGREGGYT
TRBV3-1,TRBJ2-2,ASSQSRSGELF
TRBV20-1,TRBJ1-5,SASGGNSNQPQH
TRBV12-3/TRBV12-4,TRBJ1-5,ASSFSPGNNQPQH
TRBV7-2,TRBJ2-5,ASSHGAGGETQY
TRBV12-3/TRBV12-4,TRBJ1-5,ASSLGGSNQPQH
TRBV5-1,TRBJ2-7,ASSLSGMGDEQY
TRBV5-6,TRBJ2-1,ASSLVRFAASSYNEQF
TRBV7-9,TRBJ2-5,ASSSHQGKGTQY
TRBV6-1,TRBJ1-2,ASSEPGLQGRPGYT
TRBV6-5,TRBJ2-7,ASSYRSYDSYEQY
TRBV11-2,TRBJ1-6,ASSSGETGVSPLH
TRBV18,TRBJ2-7,ASSARAGDREQY
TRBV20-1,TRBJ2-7,SARDPVSFYEQY
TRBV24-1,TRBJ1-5,ATSDSRQGAYQPQH
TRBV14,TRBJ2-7,ASSHIPFGTRSYEQY
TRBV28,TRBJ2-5,ASSSPRDRGGETQY
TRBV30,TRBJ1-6,AQGQGDSPLH
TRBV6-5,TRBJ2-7,ASSQGHYEQY
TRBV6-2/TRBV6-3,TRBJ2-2,ASSRKNPGTGSTGELF
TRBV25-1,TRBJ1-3,ASSGGGAGNTIY
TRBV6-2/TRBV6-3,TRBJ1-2,ASSTGTGKVWGYGYT
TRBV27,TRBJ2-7,AVRTSWGLEQY
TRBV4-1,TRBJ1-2,ASSPHRVRYGYT
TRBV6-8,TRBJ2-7,ASSRVRGRAYEQY
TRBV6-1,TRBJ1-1,ASSEVGDFEAF
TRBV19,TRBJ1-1,ASSPQDLNTEAF
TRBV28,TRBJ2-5,ASSLRGEIQETQY
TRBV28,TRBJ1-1,ASAGTENTEAF
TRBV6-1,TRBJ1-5,ASLQGNQPQH
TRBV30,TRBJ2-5,AWSVIGSRPGQETQY
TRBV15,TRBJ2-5,ATSTGQETQY
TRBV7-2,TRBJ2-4,ASSHGTAQNIQY
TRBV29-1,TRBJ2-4,SVADTGGGNIKY
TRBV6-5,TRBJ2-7,ATRGGAYEQY
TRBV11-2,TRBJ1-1,ASSLGGWIENTEAF
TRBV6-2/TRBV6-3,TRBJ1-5,ASTSPMTGAFNNQPQH
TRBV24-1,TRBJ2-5,ATSGGTTQETQY
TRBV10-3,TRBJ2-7,AISGTGLNEQY
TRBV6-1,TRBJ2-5,ASSRLGLTETQY
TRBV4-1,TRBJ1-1,ASSQASTGRTEAF
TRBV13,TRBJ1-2,ASSLAGQGYYGYT
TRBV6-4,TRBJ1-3,ASSDLGKPYRDRSGNTIY